This TCR beta chain was captured in a study of cytomegalovirus exposure and HLA in healthy donors (dated by TCRdb to 2015 to 2018). The study in broad terms: An earlier analysis of roughly 610 of the donors reported under 300 Gb of sequence data and 117 million unique TCR beta sequences obtained from around 170 million T cells. On average, around 200,000 unique TCR beta nucleotide sequences were sequenced per donor among a few hundred genotyped donors of the cohort, with 15% to 20% of those sequences being non-productive. An early release that covered some 630 HLA-typed donors contained approximately 290 gigabases of sequencing data and tens of millions of unique TCR sequences. The study combined high-throughput TCR immunosequencing, statistical association of individual TCRs with disease status, and machine learning to predict cytomegalovirus infection status. To decide whether each TCR beta V gene segment behaved as functional or pseudogenic, an earlier analysis of fewer than 750 of the donors relied on high-throughput TCR beta sequencing. Several DR-DQ haplotypes were treated as single units for association and clustering because of strong linkage in the cohort. Of the 300 to 450 genotyped donors, 65% to 90% fell in the genetic ancestry cluster associated with self-reported Caucasian donors. All discovery cohort repertoires had been generated on a single sequencing platform. Rather than drawing on any new phenotypic data, the later analysis identified candidate immune exposures from TCR beta sequences and the way those sequences occurred across donors. In addition to the first cohort of around 670 subjects, a separate validation cohort of 130 or so different subjects was used. HLA typing covered class I and class II loci at four-digit resolution. Genome-wide SNP genotypes for about 65% of the 666 donors were used in a later genetic analysis, which treated that subset as a discovery cohort. The study profiled the T cell repertoires of approximately 700 subjects by immunosequencing and related them to cytomegalovirus serostatus. The number of typed donors differed by locus: about 620-630 for A, B, C, DRB1 and DQB1; some 540 for DQA1; 606 for DPA1; and approximately 450 for DPB1. In a later analysis, previously published TCR beta repertoires from several hundred donors were re-analyzed and high-resolution HLA genotyping was added so that TCR occurrence patterns could be studied. The aim of the study was to test whether cataloging public T cell receptors could identify signatures of past pathogen exposure. Alongside the repertoire data, information on donor age, sex, ethnicity and CMV serostatus was compiled. Here is what the overall study found, with its caveats: A further reported finding was that TCR beta sequences accurately predicted the HLA-A and HLA-B alleles for most subjects in the first cohort. In a later analysis, several top co-occurrence clusters were reported to appear linked to parvovirus B19, influenza, CMV and Epstein-Barr virus. In a later analysis, HLA-associated TCR beta chains showed more clonal expansion and lower generation probabilities than non-associated chains that were equally common. According to the authors, the approach could potentially be generalized to other disease states and immunological phenotypes. The only immune exposure information available for the cohort was CMV serostatus. In a later analysis, most CMV-associated TCR beta chains were found to appear HLA-restricted, with HLA associations seemingly driven largely by CMV exposure. In vitro tests confirmed that three of the cytomegalovirus-associated TCR beta chains recognize cytomegalovirus antigens. The earlier analysis of 587 of the donors excluded about 16 rarely observed V segments, including chromosome 9 orphons, because counts were too low. In a later analysis, about 16,000 TCR beta sequences were associated with specific HLA alleles at a false discovery rate of 0.05. The study gave a list of 150 to 200 TCR beta chains associated with cytomegalovirus. An association between a missense DCLRE1C variant and V-gene and J-gene trimming of TCR beta chains was found in a later genetic analysis and replicated in an independent cohort. In an earlier analysis of 500 to 650 of the donors, most TCR beta V segments appeared in productive rearrangements about 87% or about 30% of the time, broadly matching IMGT annotations. Strong co-occurrence of HLA alleles, especially DR and DQ, made assigning TCR associations to individual alleles difficult. Most TCR sequences were observed very rarely across donors, whereas some public TCRs were present in many individuals. The cohort was sequenced for TCR beta chains only, and without alpha or paired-chain data the features that could be detected were limited. Because the 87-base-pair reads could not distinguish some IMGT-functional V segments, including TRBV6-2 and TRBV6-3, those segments were excluded. Presence/absence analyses assumed roughly uniform sequencing depth across donors, an assumption that may not hold. Linkage disequilibrium might explain the correlated functional status among segregating V segments, but an unknown experimental factor could not be excluded. In both the original and validation cohorts, the classifier was reported to diagnose cytomegalovirus status with high specificity and sensitivity. HLA typing was unavailable for some donors at each locus, so association tests used only the typed subset. According to a later genetic analysis, donors in an Asian-associated ancestry cluster had fewer N-insertions in productive TCRs than the roughly 700-donor mean. The sequencing pipeline was judged likely to have produced a cluster of highly shared sequence variants as a technical artifact. In a later analysis, TCR association rates were found to vary across HLA loci, with the most associated TCRs seen for DRB1 alleles and the fewest for HLA-C alleles.

V loses 0 bases, J loses 2 bases, and the germline ends lie 10 bases apart. The germline V gene (reference sequence) sets CDR1 to LNHDA and CDR2 to SQIVND. The CDR3 numbers 15 residues from cysteine through phenylalanine. Only CDR3 DNA is held: 45 bases, read in frame from base 1. With regard to this clone: There is no known antigen for this receptor. It has no much larger one-base neighbor in the sample; base qualities were not kept.

To prepare the library, the immunoSEQ multiplex PCR assay was applied. The multiplex PCR relied on a mix of 60 forward primers for TCR Vbeta segments and 13 reverse primers for TCR Jbeta segments. A multiplex PCR assay on genomic DNA amplified the CDR3 region of rearranged TCR beta genes. Amplified TCR beta libraries were sequenced as 87-base-pair reads on the Illumina HiSeq System. The paper's processing steps were these. A later analysis counted around 72 million unique TCR beta chains across the 666 repertoires, and 10 million to 12 million of these chains were shared by at least two donors. To remove PCR and sequencing errors, raw reads were error-corrected and collapsed into unique sequences using a nearest-neighbor algorithm that merged closely related sequences. V, D and J gene segments were assigned by aligning CDR3 sequences to IMGT reference sequences. For a sequence to be retained, at least a six-nucleotide match to both a V gene segment and a J gene segment was required. A rearrangement was called productive if the CDR3 had no stop codons and remained in frame with V and J, and every other rearrangement was called non-productive. CDR3 was defined according to IMGT convention as the region running from the second conserved V-encoded cysteine to the conserved J-encoded phenylalanine. Sequences without an unambiguous match to a single V gene segment were excluded from the earlier analysis of almost 600 of the donors. An earlier analysis of approximately 590 of the donors called V segments functional above 56.7% productive rearrangements and segregating when the between-donor standard deviation exceeded 5%. A statistical classification framework was built for diagnosing cytomegalovirus status from the catalog of TCR beta chain sequences. A later analysis assigned V and J genes by comparing TCR nucleotide sequences with IMGT/GENE-DB human TR gene sequences. The TCRdist pipeline was used in a later analysis to assign CDR3 sequences and most-parsimonious VDJ recombination scenarios. In a later analysis, each TCR beta chain was defined by its CDR3 amino acid sequence together with its V-gene family, and reads lacking a unique V-gene family were excluded. As a way to deal with suspected cross-contamination and a sequencing artifact, a later analysis dropped roughly 620 nucleotide sequences that were highly shared and had low generation probability. A later analysis calculated a clonal expansion index for each public chain from normalized within-repertoire ranks of inferred template counts. A later analysis computed generation probabilities with a VDJ recombination model fitted to out-of-frame rearrangements, and checked the results against IGoR. Hypergeometric tests were used in a later analysis to score TCR-TCR, TCR-HLA and TCR-CMV co-occurrence, with a repertoire-size bias correction applied to the TCR pairs. To estimate false discovery rates, a later analysis permuted the HLA or CMV assignments 20 times. In a later analysis, co-occurring TCRs were grouped using DBSCAN, with TCRdist sequence similarity added in when clustering inside HLA-allele-positive subsets. Repertoires with fewer than 30,000 or more than 120,000 public chains were left out of co-occurrence clustering, as were a handful of repertoires with anomalous nucleotide sharing. TCRdb took this table from immuneACCESS and kept in-frame rearrangements with V and J called. Such tables lack part of the clones; where checked against another copy, unresolved V genes explain under half of the gap, and the rest is unexplained. Clone size and the V and J calls come from that table; the DNA yielded D and trimming. This sample gives 95,000 to 150,000 clones in total; more than 65% of them show up just once. Clones ranked in the top ten supply roughly an eighth of the sample.

The cohort was made up of about 610 healthy bone marrow donors. At the time of sampling, every cohort member was nominally healthy, though immune exposures that went unrecorded were likely present. The donor tested CMV seropositive, placing the donor among the 290 or so seropositive members of the cohort. A peripheral blood sample was collected from each donor, and TCR beta sequencing was performed on peripheral blood mononuclear cells. Genomic DNA extraction from the blood cell samples was performed with the Qiagen DNeasy Blood Extraction Kit. The origin of this receptor is a woman in her fifties or sixties in good health and CMV-seropositive. Rearrangement joined TRBV19 to TRBJ1-1; a tentative D call is TRBD1 (5 bases match). The sequencing input was PBMCs. CDR3 loop: CASSIEGAINTEAFF. The nucleotides are TGTGCCAGTAGTATAGAAGGGGCAATTAACACTGAAGCTTTCTTT.